Reported below is one T cell receptor (beta chain). This entry comes from a study of early T cells in non-severe SARS-CoV-2 infection. The CDR3 spans 15 residues. V shed 6 bases and J shed 4 bases, with 18 bases lying between them. From germline, CDR1 is MNHNY and CDR2 SVGAGI (reference sequence). Separate cDNA molecules each had unique molecular identifiers attached to them. MiXCR was run by TCRdb on the 5' RACE reads, yielding one entry per CDR3 protein. The sample lists over 75,000 distinct CDR3 sequences; 15% were seen once. The chain couples TRBV6-6 to TRBJ1-2; perhaps TRBD1 as D (5 bases). The material sequenced was whole blood. The sequence was collected from an adult who was a healthcare worker with PCR-confirmed SARS-CoV-2 infection or an uninfected control (not recorded which). The CDR3, as DNA: TGTGCCAGCAGCCCACCGACAGCCCTTTCCTATGGCTACACCTTC. It specifies CASSPPTALSYGYTF.